Below are 7 T cell receptor beta chains sequenced from a single sample in a study of blood T cell repertoires in COVID-19. TCRdb keeps only in-frame clones here, not all; method: immunoSEQ multiplex PCR. The sample holds some 200,000 clones, about nine tenths seen once. The sequenced sample consisted of peripheral blood. The receptor set was obtained from a woman aged 40 to 55 with acute or convalescent COVID-19.

This chain joins TRBV5-4 and TRBJ1-2; 12 nucleotides match TRBD1. The CDR3 runs to 16 residues. V dropped 0 bases and J dropped 4; count of bases not matched to a gene: 4. Germline V gene lookup returns CDR1 SGHNT and CDR2 YYREEE (reference sequence). The CDR3 DNA follows: TGTGCCAGCAGCTTGGGGGACAGGGGGCGAGTCTATGGCTACACCTTC. This encodes CASSLGDRGRVYGYTF.

The chain combines TRBV11-2 with TRBJ1-6; a weak D match, TRBD1 (6 bases). Germline CDR1 SGHAT, CDR2 FQNNGV. V gave up 8 bases and J gave up 7 bases, with 18 bases separating them. The CDR3 contains 15 residues. CDR3 DNA sequence: TGTGCCAGCCTACCGAAAGGACAGAGAAATTCACCCCTCCACTTT. Encoded protein: CASLPKGQRNSPLHF.

The chain is built from TRBV7-9 and TRBJ1-5; tentatively, D is TRBD1 (5 bases). This CDR3 is built from 13 residues. CDR1 SEHNR and CDR2 FQNEAQ come from the germline V gene (reference sequence). V was shortened by 5 bases and J by 5 bases, with 10 bases between the two germline ends. CDR3 in amino acids: CASSRGGDQPQHF. DNA of the CDR3: TGTGCCAGCAGCCGGGGGGGTGATCAGCCCCAGCATTTT.

The V call is TRBV5-1, the J call TRBJ1-6; 7 nucleotides align to TRBD1. CDR3 length: 15 residues. Germline CDR1 is SGHRS and CDR2 is YFSETQ. After removal of 2 bases from V and 7 bases from J, the junction contained 6 bases not matched to a gene. CDR3 bases: TGCGCCAGCAGCTTAATGGGACAGACCAATTCACCCCTCCACTTT. It yields the protein CASSLMGQTNSPLHF.

The chain links TRBV5-4 to TRBJ2-1, with a tentative D call TRBD2 (6 bases). This CDR3 has 12 amino acids. Germline CDR1 reads SGHNT; CDR2 reads YYREEE (reference sequence). V was trimmed by 7 bases and J by 5 bases, leaving 10 bases between them. The CDR3 coding sequence is TGTGCCAGCGGGGACTCTGACAATGAGCAGTTCTTC. Translated, it gives CASGDSDNEQFF.

This clone occurred a few times. CDR3 protein: CASRELDRNNQPQHF. In DNA, the CDR3 is TGTGCCAGTAGGGAACTCGACAGGAACAATCAGCCCCAGCATTTT. J is TRBJ1-5 and V is TRBV19; weak D call: TRBD1 (6 bases). Per the germline V gene, CDR1 is LNHDA and CDR2 is SQIVND (reference sequence). The CDR3 length is 15 residues. The V end was cut by 6 bases, the J end by 3 bases, with 15 bases between.

V and J are TRBV6-4 and TRBJ2-1, with D tentatively TRBD2 (6 bases). Between the trimmed V and J ends, which lost 3 bases and 4 bases, there was a span of 16 bases. The germline V gene has CDR1 MRHNA and CDR2 SNTAGT. This CDR3 comprises 16 residues. The CDR3 DNA reads as TGTGCCAGCAGTGAGTCGCGGGGCCTCGGATACAATGAGCAGTTCTTC. It yields the protein CASSESRGLGYNEQFF.